The 20 T cell receptor beta chains listed next were all sequenced from one sample in a study of CD8+CD57+ T cells in acquired aplastic anemia. All sequencing subjects had displayed CD8+CD57+ cell expansion on flow cytometry. Genomic DNA was employed as the template in profiling TCR beta VDJ and CDR3. TCRdb re-analysed the reads in MiXCR, keeping a single row per CDR3 protein. The table shows roughly 250,000 distinct CDR3 sequences, with roughly 80% occurring only once. The sample was sorted CD4+, CD8+, or CD8+CD57+ T cells (not recorded which) from PBMCs. These receptors all stem from a human donor with aplastic anemia.

This clonotype showed up just a few times. J is TRBJ2-7 and V is TRBV7-9, with 8 bases aligning to TRBD2. The length of the CDR3 is 18 residues. Trimming removed 3 bases from V and 1 base from J; junction bases left unmatched: 14. Germline CDR1 is SEHNR and CDR2 is FQNEAQ (reference sequence). The CDR3 sequence is CASSFQRSGGALSYEQYV. In DNA, the CDR3 is TGTGCCAGCAGCTTTCAACGAAGCGGGGGAGCCCTTTCCTACGAGCAGTACGTC.

This clonotype appeared a single time. A read error may produce the germline difference seen at one junction end. The V call is TRBV7-9, the J call TRBJ2-3, with D perhaps TRBD2 (5 bases). The CDR3 contains 15 residues. CDR1 and CDR2 (germline): SEHNR, FQNEAQ (reference sequence). The chain's CDR3 is CASSVGRANTDRQYF. The CDR3 bases are TGTGCCAGCAGCGTAGGGCGGGCTAACACTGATAGGCAGTATTTT.

Concerning this clonotype: Mismatch with germline at one junction end may stem from a read error. This chain joins TRBV7-8 and TRBJ2-3; D possibly corresponds to TRBD2 (6 bases). CDR3 size: 13 residues. CDR1 is SGHVS and CDR2 is FQNEAQ in the germline V gene. The CDR3 nucleotides are TGTGCCAGCAGGGACGGGGGAGGACCCGATACGCAGTTT. The encoded protein is CASRDGGGPDTQF.

The J gene is TRBJ2-7, the V gene TRBV7-8, with TRBD2 matching 8 bases. The CDR3 length is 18 residues. Trimming at V came to 3 bases and at J to 1 base, leaving 14 bases not matched to a gene. Germline V gene lookup returns CDR1 SGHVS and CDR2 FQNEAQ. The CDR3 is CASSFAGGPDTQSYEQYV. CDR3 coding DNA: TGTGCCAGCAGCTTTGCGGGAGGTCCCGATACGCAGTCCTACGAGCAGTACGTC.

This clonotype was seen a handful of times. A much larger clone is a single base away; this may be a read error. The chain links TRBV9 to TRBJ1-2; D unresolved. CDR1 is SGDLS, CDR2 YYNGEE, per germline. The CDR3 loop spans 15 amino acids. The ends were cut back, 4 bases at V and 11 bases at J, with 24 bases in the middle. CDR3 sequence reads: CASSLGSDTQYFYTF. Written as DNA, the CDR3 is TGTGCCAGCAGCTTAGGGTCAGATACGCAGTATTTTTACACCTTC.

This sequence joins TRBV15 and TRBJ2-7, with unresolved D. V lost 3 bases and J 9 bases, leaving 18 bases between the germline ends. Germline V gene lookup returns CDR1 LNHNV and CDR2 YYDKDF (reference sequence). The CDR3 is 14 amino acids. The CDR3 DNA follows: TGTGCCACCAGCAGCAGCAGCGAGCACGACGCGCAGTACTTC. It yields the protein CATSSSSEHDAQYF.

The rearrangement joins TRBV5-4 to TRBJ2-7, with 9 bases fitting TRBD1. The CDR3 loop spans 15 amino acids. V shed 4 bases, J shed 0 bases, and the junction held 5 bases outside the gene matches. In germline, CDR1 is SGHNT, CDR2 YYREEE (reference sequence). This CDR3 is CASSRGQGCSYEQYV. The CDR3 DNA reads as TGTGCCAGCAGCCGAGGACAGGGGTGCTCCTACGAGCAGTACGTC.

This clonotype was counted only a few times. The gene calls are TRBV7-8 and TRBJ1-6, with a tentative D call TRBD1 (5 bases). The CDR3 runs to 13 residues. Germline V CDR1 and CDR2: SGHVS, FQNEAQ. V dropped 5 bases and J dropped 9 bases, with 11 bases sitting between them. The CDR3 region is CASSQGAGSPLHF. The CDR3 bases are TGTGCCAGCAGCCAAGGGGCGGGTTCACCCCTCCACTTT.

This clonotype was found many times. The gene calls are TRBV11-2 and TRBJ2-7, with TRBD1 as a possible D gene (5 bases). The CDR3 has 13 residues. Germline values: CDR1 SGHAT, CDR2 FQNNGV. V shed 4 bases and J shed 3 bases, with 10 bases lying between them. The CDR3 here is CASSYGQGYEQYF. The CDR3 DNA reads TGTGCCAGCAGCTACGGGCAGGGCTACGAGCAGTACTTC.

V usage is TRBV7-9 and J usage is TRBJ1-2; D gene uncertain. Germline CDR1 and CDR2: SEHNR and FQNEAQ (reference sequence). The CDR3 is made up of 12 amino acids. Trimming took off 5 bases at V and 1 base at J, with 5 bases between the two ends. In nucleotides, the CDR3 is TGTGCCAGCAGCCCGGATAACTATGGCTACACCTTC. This codes for CASSPDNYGYTF.

The rearrangement links TRBV7-2 to TRBJ2-2; TRBD2 aligns across 12 bases. The CDR3 totals 18 residues. CDR1 is SGHTA and CDR2 is FQGNSA in the germline V gene. V lost 3 bases and J lost 0; bases outside the gene matches: 5. The CDR3 coding sequence is TGTGCCAGCAGCTTGACTAGCGGGAGTCCCCCGAACACCGGGGAGCTGTTTTTT. This codes for CASSLTSGSPPNTGELFF.

There are many counts of this clonotype. This chain connects TRBV7-2 to TRBJ1-3, with 7 bases matching TRBD1. The trim removed 6 bases at V and 4 bases at J, leaving 9 bases unmatched. Germline V CDR1 and CDR2: SGHTA, FQGNSA. The CDR3 runs 15 residues. The CDR3 reads CASSPGAGGGNTIYF. CDR3 bases: TGTGCCAGCAGTCCAGGGGCAGGGGGGGGAAACACCATATATTTT.

As concerns this clonotype: The conserved phenylalanine or tryptophan normally closing the CDR3 is absent here, so this likely arose from a read error. The chain joins TRBV6-5 to TRBJ1-5; 8 bases are shared with TRBD1. This CDR3 contains 13 residues. Germline lookup yields CDR1 MNHEY and CDR2 SVGAGI. Unmatched junction bases numbered 3, after V lost 4 bases and J lost 7 bases. The CDR3 protein is CASSSDRVQPQHS. The CDR3 DNA follows: TGTGCCAGCAGTTCGGACAGGGTGCAGCCCCAGCATTCT.

This chain connects TRBV19 to TRBJ1-2; D uncertain. Trimming cost V 0 bases and J 4 bases, with 12 bases left between them. The germline V gene has CDR1 LNHDA and CDR2 SQIVND (reference sequence). This CDR3 has 15 amino acids. The CDR3: CASSIDRAETYGYTF. The CDR3 DNA follows: TGTGCCAGTAGTATAGATCGTGCAGAGACCTATGGCTACACCTTC.

As regards this clonotype: At one end, the junction sequence differs from germline, possibly due to a read error. The chain couples TRBV7-9 to TRBJ1-2; TRBD1 is a possible D gene (5 bases). This CDR3 has 16 residues. Germline CDR1 reads SEHNR; CDR2 reads FQNEAQ (reference sequence). The DNA of the CDR3 is TGTGCCAGCAGCTTTGAAAGGGGCGGGCGGACATATGACTACACCTTC. Translation gives CASSFERGGRTYDYTF. Together with reference TRBV7-9 and TRBJ1-2, the CDR3 gives the full variable domain: DTGVSQNPRHKITKRGQNVTFRCDPISEHNRLYWYRQTLGQGPEFLTYFQNEAQLEKSRLLSDRFSAERPKGSFSTLEIQRTEQGDSAMYLCASSFERGGRTYDYTFGSGTRLTVV.

This chain joins TRBV5-8 and TRBJ2-2; D remains ambiguous. Germline lookup yields CDR1 SGHTS and CDR2 YDEGEE. The V and J ends lost 6 bases and 6 bases respectively, with 9 bases between them. The CDR3 has 12 residues. The CDR3 loop reads CASTFSPGELFF. The CDR3 region has the DNA TGTGCCAGCACCTTCTCTCCCGGGGAGCTGTTTTTT. The variable domain in full, with the rest retrieved from reference TRBV5-8 and TRBJ2-2, is EAGVTQSPTHLIKTRGQQATLRCSPISGHTSVYWYQQALGLGLQFLLWYDEGEERNRGNFPPRFSGRQFPNYSSELNVNALELEDSALYLCASTFSPGELFFGEGSRLTVL.

CDR3: CASSESYSNQHQQFF. The CDR3 DNA sequence: TGTGCCAGCAGTGAGTCGTATAGCAATCAGCATCAGCAGTTCTTC. The rearrangement links TRBV2 to TRBJ2-1; unclear D gene. CDR1 SNHLY and CDR2 FYNNEI come from the germline V gene. CDR3 length: 15 amino acids. The V gene lost 3 bases and the J gene lost 11 bases, with 20 bases spanning the gap.

This chain uses TRBV7-9 with TRBJ1-6; D unresolved. CDR1 is SEHNR, CDR2 FQNEAQ, per germline (reference sequence). Trimming removed 3 bases from V and 19 bases from J, with 22 bases in between. This CDR3 has 14 residues. The CDR3 sequence: CASSFPGSDASVHF. The CDR3 region has the DNA TGTGCCAGCAGCTTTCCCGGGAGCGATGCAAGCGTTCACTTT.

This chain links TRBV9 with TRBJ2-3, with D possibly being TRBD2 (6 bases). Germline-derived CDR1 and CDR2 are SGDLS and YYNGEE. This CDR3 has 20 amino acids. V was shortened by 4 bases and J by 10 bases, with 37 bases between the two germline ends. The CDR3 DNA is TGTGCCAGCAGCCCCGGACTACTGATGACTAGGTGGGGGTGGGAGTTCGCGCAGTATTTT. Amino acids: CASSPGLLMTRWGWEFAQYF.

The chain joins TRBV7-9 to TRBJ2-7, with D perhaps TRBD2 (7 bases). The length of the CDR3 is 15 residues. The germline gives CDR1 SEHNR, CDR2 FQNEAQ (reference sequence). Trimming removed 5 bases from V and 13 bases from J, with 27 bases in between. CDR3 protein: CASSPRGDYGYTFYF. The CDR3 DNA reads as TGTGCCAGCAGCCCTAGGGGGGACTATGGCTACACCTTCTACTTC.